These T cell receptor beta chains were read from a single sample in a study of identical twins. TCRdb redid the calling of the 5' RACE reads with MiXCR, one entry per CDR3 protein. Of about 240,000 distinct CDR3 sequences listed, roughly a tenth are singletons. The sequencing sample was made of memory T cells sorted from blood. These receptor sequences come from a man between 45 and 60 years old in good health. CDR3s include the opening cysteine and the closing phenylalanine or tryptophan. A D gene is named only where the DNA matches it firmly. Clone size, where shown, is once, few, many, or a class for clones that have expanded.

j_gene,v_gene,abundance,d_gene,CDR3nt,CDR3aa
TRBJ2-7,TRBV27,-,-,TGTGCCAGCAGTTTCACGGAGGACTACGAGCAGTACTTC,CASSFTEDYEQYF
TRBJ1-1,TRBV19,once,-,TGTGCCAGTAGTACCGAGGGAGGGAACGCTGAAGCTTTCTTT,CASSTEGGNAEAFF
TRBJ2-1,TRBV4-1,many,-,TGCGCCAGCAGCCAAGAAGGAGGGGGGGGGGCATACAATGAGCAGTTCTTC,CASSQEGGGGAYNEQFF
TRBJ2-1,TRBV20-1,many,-,TGCAGTGCTAGAGATCTCGCCCAAGAGCAGTTCTTC,CSARDLAQEQFF
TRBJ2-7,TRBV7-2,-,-,TGTGCCAGCAGCTTACAGGGACTCCACGAGCAGTACTTC,CASSLQGLHEQYF
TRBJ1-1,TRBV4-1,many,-,TGCGCCAGCAGCCAAGGCTACAGAAACACTGAAGCTTTCTTT,CASSQGYRNTEAFF
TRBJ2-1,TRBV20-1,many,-,TGCAGTGCCAGTAGGCGGGTCGAGCAGTTCTTC,CSASRRVEQFF
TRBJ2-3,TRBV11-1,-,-,TGTGCCAGCAGCACCAAAACAGGGACCACAGATACGCAGTATTTT,CASSTKTGTTDTQYF
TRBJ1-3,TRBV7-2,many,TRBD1,TGTGCCAGCAGTTACGGACAGGGGGGAAACACCATATATTTT,CASSYGQGGNTIYF
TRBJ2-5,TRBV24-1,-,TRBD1,TGTGCCACCAGTGATTTAGGGACAGGAGAGACCCAGTACTTC,CATSDLGTGETQYF
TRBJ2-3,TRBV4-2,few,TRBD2,TGTGCCAGCAGCCAAGAGTGGGCCAGCGGGAGGGGCACAGATACGCAGTATTTT,CASSQEWASGRGTDTQYF
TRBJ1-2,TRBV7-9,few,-,TGTGCCAGCAGCTTTGCCAGGGAAGCTAACTATGGCTACACCTTC,CASSFAREANYGYTF
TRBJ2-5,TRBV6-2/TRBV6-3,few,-,TGTGCCAGCAGCCCGGCGTTGACCCAGTACTTC,CASSPALTQYF
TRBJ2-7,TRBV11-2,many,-,TGTGCCAGCAGCTTAGCGCAGGGGAGGGCCTACGAGCAGTACTTC,CASSLAQGRAYEQYF
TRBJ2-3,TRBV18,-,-,TGTGCCAGCTCACCACTTCGCAGGGATGGTGGGGCGCAGTATTTT,CASSPLRRDGGAQYF
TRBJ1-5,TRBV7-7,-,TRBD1,TGTGCCAGCAGCAAACCGGGACAGGGAAATCAGCCCCAGCATTTT,CASSKPGQGNQPQHF
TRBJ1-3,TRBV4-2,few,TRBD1,TGTGCCAGCAGCCAACCGGGACAGCTCTCTGGAAACACCATATATTTT,CASSQPGQLSGNTIYF
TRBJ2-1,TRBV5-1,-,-,TGCGCCAGCAGCTTGGGTACCCTGCGGGAGCAGTTCTTC,CASSLGTLREQFF
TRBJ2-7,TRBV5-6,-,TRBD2,TGTGCCAGCAGCAAGACTAGCGTCTCCTACGAGCAGTACTTC,CASSKTSVSYEQYF
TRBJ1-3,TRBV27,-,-,TGTGCCAGCAGTTTATCCCCGGACAGTGGAAACACCATATATTTT,CASSLSPDSGNTIYF
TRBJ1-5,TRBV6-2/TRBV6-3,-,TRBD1,TGTGCCAGCAGTGGGGGACAGAGAAATCAGCCCCAGCATTTT,CASSGGQRNQPQHF
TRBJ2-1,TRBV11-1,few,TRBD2,TGTGCCAGCAGCTTAAGGTTTAAGAGCGGGATAAGCTCCTACAATGAGCAGTTCTTC,CASSLRFKSGISSYNEQFF
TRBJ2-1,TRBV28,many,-,TGTGCCAGCAGTTCACCAGGGAGGGGGCTGGGGGTGCAGTTCTTC,CASSSPGRGLGVQFF
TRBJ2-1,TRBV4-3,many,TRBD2,TGCGCCAGCAGCCGGCAGACTAGCGGGAGTCGTGATAATGAGCAGTTCTTC,CASSRQTSGSRDNEQFF
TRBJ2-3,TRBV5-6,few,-,TGTGCCAGCAGCCTCCGACAGCTTAGGACAGATACGCAGTATTTT,CASSLRQLRTDTQYF
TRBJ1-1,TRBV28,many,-,TGTGCCAGCGGTACAGTTTTGAACACTGAAGCTTTCTTT,CASGTVLNTEAFF
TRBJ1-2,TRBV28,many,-,TGTGCCAGCTTTAAAATCGGTGGGGTGGGGGGCTACACCTTC,CASFKIGGVGGYTF
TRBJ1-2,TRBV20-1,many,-,TGCAGTGCTCCCCCCCGGGCCAAGACAAACAGAATCTATGGCTACACCTTC,CSAPPRAKTNRIYGYTF
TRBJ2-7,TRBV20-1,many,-,TGCAGTAGCTATGGACTACTAACCTACGAGCAGTACTTC,CSSYGLLTYEQYF
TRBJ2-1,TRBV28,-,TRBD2,TGTGCCAGCAGTTTTACTAGCGGGAGGGCCTCCTACAATGAGCAGTTCTTC,CASSFTSGRASYNEQFF
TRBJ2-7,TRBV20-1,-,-,TGCAGTGTTTCCCCTTACAGATCCTACGAGCAGTACTTC,CSVSPYRSYEQYF
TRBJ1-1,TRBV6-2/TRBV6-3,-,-,TGTGCCAGCAGTTACTCTGCGGGAGATCGAGCTTTCTTT,CASSYSAGDRAFF
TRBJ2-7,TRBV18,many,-,TGTGCCAGCTCACCACCGGGGAGTGACGAGCAGTACTTC,CASSPPGSDEQYF
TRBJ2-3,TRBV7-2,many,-,TGTGCCAGCAGCTTAAAAGATACGCAGTATTTT,CASSLKDTQYF
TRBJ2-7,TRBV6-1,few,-,TGTGCCAGCAGTGAAGCTGGAAGGCGCGAGCAGTACTTC,CASSEAGRREQYF
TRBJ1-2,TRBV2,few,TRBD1,TGTGCCAGCAAGACAGGGGTCGGTGGCTACACCTTC,CASKTGVGGYTF
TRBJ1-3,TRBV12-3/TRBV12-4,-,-,TGTGCCAGCAGTTTACAGACCGGAAACACCATATATTTT,CASSLQTGNTIYF
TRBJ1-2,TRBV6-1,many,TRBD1,TGTGCCAGCAAGGGACAGTCCGCTAACTATGGCTACACCTTC,CASKGQSANYGYTF
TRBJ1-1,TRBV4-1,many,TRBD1,TGCGCCAGCAGCCGAAAGAAAACAGGGGACACTGAAGCTTTCTTT,CASSRKKTGDTEAFF
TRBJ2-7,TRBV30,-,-,TGTGCCTGGAGTGTAGACGTGCCGAACGAGCAGTACTTC,CAWSVDVPNEQYF
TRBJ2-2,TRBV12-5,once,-,TGTGCTAGTGGTATGGGCTACAGCGCGAACTCCGGGGAGCTGTTTTTT,CASGMGYSANSGELFF
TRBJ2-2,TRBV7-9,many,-,TGTGCCAGCAGCTTAGGTCTAGCCACCGGGGAGCTGTTTTTT,CASSLGLATGELFF
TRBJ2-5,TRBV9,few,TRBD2,TGTGCCAGCAGCCCCGGGGTAGCGGGAGCCAAGCAAGAGACCCAGTACTTC,CASSPGVAGAKQETQYF
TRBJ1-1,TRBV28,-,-,TGTGCCAGCAGTGTGGGGCGGGATGAAGCTTTCTTT,CASSVGRDEAFF
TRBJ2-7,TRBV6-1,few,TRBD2,TGTGCCAGTCGACCTATAGAGCGGGGGGACTCCTACGAGCAGTACTTC,CASRPIERGDSYEQYF
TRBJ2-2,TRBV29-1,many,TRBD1,TGCAGCGCTATGTGGACAGGGGACACCGGGGAGCTGTTTTTT,CSAMWTGDTGELFF
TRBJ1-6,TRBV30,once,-,TGTGCCTGGTCAAGAGGTACACCCCTCCACTTT,CAWSRGTPLHF
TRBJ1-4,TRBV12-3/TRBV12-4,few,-,TGTGCCAGCCAACGCAACCAACGGGGTGAAAAACTGTTTTTT,CASQRNQRGEKLFF
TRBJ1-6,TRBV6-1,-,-,TGTGCCAGCTCTCCCTCGTGGAGGGGCGCTAGTTCACCCCTCCACTTT,CASSPSWRGASSPLHF
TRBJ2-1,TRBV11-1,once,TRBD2,TGTGCCAGCAGCTTAGAGACGACTAGCGGGAGTTCCTACAATGAGCAGTTCTTC,CASSLETTSGSSYNEQFF
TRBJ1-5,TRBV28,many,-,TGTGCCAGCAGTGTAGGGTCAGGCAATCAGCCCCAGCATTTT,CASSVGSGNQPQHF
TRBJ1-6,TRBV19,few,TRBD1,TGTGCCAGTAGTTTAAGGACAGGGTGGGATTCACCCCTCCACTTT,CASSLRTGWDSPLHF
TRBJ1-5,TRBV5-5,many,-,TGTGCCAGCACCTATGGAGGGGTGTCAGGGCAGCCCCAGCATTTT,CASTYGGVSGQPQHF